One sample yielded the 11 T cell receptor beta chains listed below, sequenced in a study of cytomegalovirus exposure and HLA in healthy donors. The PCR made use of 60 Vbeta and 13 Jbeta primers. TCRdb's table, derived via immunoSEQ multiplex PCR, lists solely in-frame clones and lacks some. The sample has some 150,000 clones; under 80% are singletons. The sample comprised PBMCs. The receptors here all came from a female donor in good health and CMV-seronegative.

The V gene is TRBV10-3, the J gene TRBJ1-5; 7 nucleotides align to TRBD1. V shed 7 bases and J 3 bases; nucleotides not matched to a gene: 9. Germline V CDR1 and CDR2: ENHRY, SYGVKD. This CDR3 has 15 amino acids. In DNA form, the CDR3 reads TGTGCCATCAAAGATACTACAGGGGTCAATCAGCCCCAGCATTTT. Its protein product is CAIKDTTGVNQPQHF.

The V and J genes are TRBV4-3 and TRBJ2-5, with D perhaps TRBD2 (6 bases). The CDR3 consists of 18 residues. Per the germline V gene, CDR1 is LGHNA and CDR2 is YSLEER. Trimming took off 3 bases at V and 1 base at J, with 21 bases between the two ends. The CDR3 region is CASSHQRGGIGPQETQYF. The CDR3 DNA reads TGCGCCAGCAGCCATCAACGCGGCGGGATTGGGCCCCAAGAGACCCAGTACTTC.

This clone was detected only a few times. This chain connects TRBV30 to TRBJ1-6; D remains ambiguous. V dropped 2 bases and J dropped 0 bases, with 11 bases sitting between them. The CDR3 consists of 16 residues. Germline assignment: CDR1 GTSNPN and CDR2 SVGIG (reference sequence). CDR3 bases: TGTGCCTGGAGTTCGACCGGGAGCTCCTATAATTCACCCCTCCACTTT. This translates into CAWSSTGSSYNSPLHF.

The chain employs TRBV27 and TRBJ1-1, with 7 positions matching TRBD1. V was pared by 3 bases and J by 5 bases, with 3 bases of the junction left unmatched. The length of the CDR3 is 13 residues. Germline V gene sequence: CDR1 MNHEY, CDR2 SMNVEV (reference sequence). The CDR3 bases are TGTGCCAGCAGTTTGGGACAGAGGACTGAAGCTTTCTTT. Amino acids: CASSLGQRTEAFF.

This sequence joins TRBV28 and TRBJ1-3; the D gene is possibly TRBD1 (5 bases). V lost 4 bases and J 4 bases, leaving 11 bases between the germline ends. The length of the CDR3 is 14 residues. Germline V gives CDR1 MDHEN, CDR2 SYDVKM. For the CDR3, the DNA is TGTGCCAGCAGTTGGAGGGGAGACGGAAACACCATATATTTT. Translation: CASSWRGDGNTIYF.

The V call is TRBV19, the J call TRBJ1-2; the D is unclear. This CDR3 region has 14 residues. From germline, CDR1 is LNHDA and CDR2 SQIVND (reference sequence). The V and J ends lost 2 bases and 4 bases respectively, with 11 bases between them. DNA for the CDR3: TGTGCCAGTAGTATAAACGTACCGAGCTATGGCTACACCTTC. Translating it yields CASSINVPSYGYTF.

This chain joins TRBV7-3 and TRBJ2-1; 11 bases map to TRBD2. Germline CDR1 reads SGHTA; CDR2 reads FQGTGA. The trim removed 2 bases at V and 10 bases at J, leaving 7 bases unmatched. The CDR3 is made up of 15 amino acids. In nucleotides, the CDR3 is TGTGCCAGCAGCTTAGTACTAGCGGGAGTAGACGAGCAGTTCTTC. Protein sequence: CASSLVLAGVDEQFF.

V is TRBV6-6 and J is TRBJ1-2, with TRBD1 matching over 7 bases. V lost 0 bases to trimming and J lost 7 bases; unmatched junction nucleotides: 8. The CDR3 totals 15 residues. Germline CDR1 MNHNY, CDR2 SVGAGI (reference sequence). For the CDR3, the DNA is TGTGCCAGCAGTTACTCGATGACAGGGAGAGGTGGCTACACCTTC. It yields the protein CASSYSMTGRGGYTF.

The rearrangement uses TRBV5-1 and TRBJ2-5; TRBD1 aligns across 9 bases. This CDR3 has 14 amino acids. Germline CDR1 SGHRS, CDR2 YFSETQ. V shed 5 bases, J shed 1 base, and the junction held 3 bases outside the gene matches. CDR3 coding DNA: TGCGCCAGCAGGTTGACAGGGGGCCAAGAGACCCAGTACTTC. This gives the protein CASRLTGGQETQYF.

This clone was picked up one time. The chain is built from TRBV6-5 and TRBJ2-5; 9 bases line up with TRBD2. Per germline, CDR1 MNHEY and CDR2 SVGAGI. The CDR3 has 16 amino acids. The trim removed 0 bases at V and 5 bases at J, leaving 7 bases unmatched. Here the CDR3 reads CASSYSRRGGRETQYF. The CDR3, as DNA: TGTGCCAGCAGTTACTCGAGGCGGGGGGGCCGGGAGACCCAGTACTTC.

The V gene is TRBV11-3, the J gene TRBJ2-5, with 7 bases that match TRBD2. J was trimmed by 5 bases and V by 5 bases; bases with no gene match: 8. The CDR3 is made up of 14 amino acids. In germline, CDR1 is SGHNT, CDR2 YENEEA. In DNA, the CDR3 is TGTGCCAGCAGCAAAGGCGGGAGCTACGAGACCCAGTACTTC. Encoded protein: CASSKGGSYETQYF.